These T cell receptor beta chains were read from a single sample in a study of cytomegalovirus exposure and HLA in healthy donors. This table comes from immunoSEQ multiplex PCR, and its TCRdb copy is limited to in-frame clones, with some not included. Counted here are fewer than 250,000 clones, about 83% occurring once; the ten biggest clones make up 2.6%. The sequencing sample was made of PBMCs. These receptors all come from a young man in good health and CMV-seronegative. CDR3s include the opening cysteine and the closing phenylalanine or tryptophan. Each record gives: CDR3 DNA, CDR3 protein, clone size, J gene, D gene, V gene. D genes are given only for firm matches. Only part of the rows carry a size: once, few, many, or a class if the clone is expanded.

TGTGCCAGCTCCCGCCGGACTACGGGAGTCGGGGAGACCCAGTACTTC,CASSRRTTGVGETQYF,once,TRBJ2-5,.,TRBV18
TGTGCCACCAGCAGAGATATTTCGGGGGAGACCCAGTACTTC,CATSRDISGETQYF,.,TRBJ2-5,.,TRBV15
TGTGCCAGCAGCTCGCTCACGACAGGGGCTGGCTACACCTTC,CASSSLTTGAGYTF,.,TRBJ1-2,TRBD1,TRBV7-8
TGTGCCAGCAGCTTAAATGAGGCCGGCACAGATACGCAGTATTTT,CASSLNEAGTDTQYF,.,TRBJ2-3,.,TRBV7-3
TGTGCCAGCAGCTTAAGAGGGCCCCCAGTGTTCTTC,CASSLRGPPVFF,.,TRBJ2-1,.,TRBV7-2
TGCAGCGTTGCCCCCAGGCTCAACACTGAAGCTTTCTTT,CSVAPRLNTEAFF,.,TRBJ1-1,.,TRBV29-1
TGTGCCAGCGGTACAGGGACCGCCTATGGCTACACCTTC,CASGTGTAYGYTF,.,TRBJ1-2,.,TRBV25-1
TGTGCCAGCAGCTCCCATGGTTGGGAGCCCCTCCACTTT,CASSSHGWEPLHF,.,TRBJ1-6,.,TRBV7-2
TGTGCCATCAGCTCAGTCGGAGGAACCTACGAGCAGTACTTC,CAISSVGGTYEQYF,once,TRBJ2-7,.,TRBV10-3
TGTGCCAGCAGCTTAGGGGGGGACGCTTTCTTT,CASSLGGDAFF,.,TRBJ1-1,.,TRBV7-2
TGCAGCGTTGAAGAAGCCGGGTCGAGAGGCTACACCTTC,CSVEEAGSRGYTF,once,TRBJ1-2,.,TRBV29-1
TGCGCCAGCAGCCAAGAAGTCTGGCCTGGAAACATTCAGTACTTC,CASSQEVWPGNIQYF,.,TRBJ2-4,.,TRBV4-3
TGTGCCAGCAGTCCCTCCTCTAGCGGGAGTACGCAGTATTTT,CASSPSSSGSTQYF,.,TRBJ2-3,TRBD2,TRBV13
TGTGCCAGCAGTTTATGGGACAGATTGAACACCGGGGAGCTGTTTTTT,CASSLWDRLNTGELFF,.,TRBJ2-2,.,TRBV28
TGTGCCAGCAGTTCGGAGAAGGGGCGCGAGAACACTGAAGCTTTCTTT,CASSSEKGRENTEAFF,.,TRBJ1-1,.,TRBV28
TGTGCCAGCAGCTTATCGTCCGGGGGGGGCTATGGCTACACCTTC,CASSLSSGGGYGYTF,.,TRBJ1-2,.,TRBV7-2
TGTGCCAGCAGCTTAGAAGGGACAGGGGCTGGTCAGCCCCAGCATTTT,CASSLEGTGAGQPQHF,.,TRBJ1-5,TRBD1,TRBV7-2
TGCGCCAGCAGCTTGGGTGCGACAGAAGGCGGGGAGCTGTTTTTT,CASSLGATEGGELFF,once,TRBJ2-2,.,TRBV5-1
TGTGCCAGCAGTTACTCTTCCGGGGTTGGAAACACCATATATTTT,CASSYSSGVGNTIYF,.,TRBJ1-3,.,TRBV6-6
TGTGCCTGGAGACTAGCGGGGCTATACGAGCAGTACTTC,CAWRLAGLYEQYF,.,TRBJ2-7,TRBD2,TRBV30
TGTGCCAGCAGTGATGTGGACAGGGGGCCGGGGGAGCAGTACTTC,CASSDVDRGPGEQYF,.,TRBJ2-7,TRBD1,TRBV6-1
TGTGCCAGCAGCGCGTTAATCACTAGCACAGATACGCAGTATTTT,CASSALITSTDTQYF,.,TRBJ2-3,.,TRBV9
TGTGCCAGCAGTGGATATAGCGGGGGGGCCACAGATACGCAGTATTTT,CASSGYSGGATDTQYF,.,TRBJ2-3,TRBD2,TRBV25-1
TGCAGCGTTGAATATACTAGCGGGGTAGATACGCAGTATTTT,CSVEYTSGVDTQYF,.,TRBJ2-3,TRBD2,TRBV29-1
TGCGCCAGCAGCCCCGACAGCGATCAGCCCCAGCATTTT,CASSPDSDQPQHF,.,TRBJ1-5,.,TRBV10-1
TGCGCCAGCAGTCAATCGGGGGGACAGGATTCTTACGAGCAGTACTTC,CASSQSGGQDSYEQYF,.,TRBJ2-7,TRBD1,TRBV23-1
TGTGCCAGCAGGGGCCTACCCCTTATGGGCGGGGAGCTGTTTTTT,CASRGLPLMGGELFF,.,TRBJ2-2,.,TRBV7-2
TGTGCCAGCAGTCCGGACAGGGGGTACGAGCAGTACTTC,CASSPDRGYEQYF,once,TRBJ2-7,TRBD1,TRBV27
TGTGCCAGTAGTATCTCCGGGACAGGGCACTACGAGCAGTACTTC,CASSISGTGHYEQYF,.,TRBJ2-7,TRBD1,TRBV19
TGCAGCGTTGTACGGGAGGGGGAGACCCAGTACTTC,CSVVREGETQYF,.,TRBJ2-5,TRBD2,TRBV29-1
TGTGCCAGCAGCCAAGAGAGGACAGGGAAAGCTGGAAACACCATATATTTT,CASSQERTGKAGNTIYF,.,TRBJ1-3,TRBD1,TRBV16
TGTGCCAGCAGTACGTCTAGCGGCTACGAGCAGTACTTC,CASSTSSGYEQYF,.,TRBJ2-7,TRBD2,TRBV7-3
TGCAGTGTTGGACAGGGAGAGACCCAGTACTTC,CSVGQGETQYF,.,TRBJ2-5,TRBD1,TRBV20-1
TGTGCCAGCAGCTTGGGAGGACAGTTCTACGAGCAGTACTTC,CASSLGGQFYEQYF,.,TRBJ2-7,.,TRBV5-6
TGTGCCAGCAGAAATATCCAGGGGGCGGGGTCCTATGGCTACACCTTC,CASRNIQGAGSYGYTF,.,TRBJ1-2,TRBD1,TRBV6-6
TGCGCCAGCAGCGAAGTGACAGGGCTCCGGCAGCTTTGGTTT,CASSEVTGLRQLWF,.,TRBJ1-1,TRBD1,TRBV5-1
TGTGCCAGCAGCTTAGTGGCTGTAGGAGGTAAAGATACGCAGTATTTT,CASSLVAVGGKDTQYF,.,TRBJ2-3,.,TRBV7-8
TGCGCCAGCAGCCCGGGACAGGGGACTTACGAGCAGTACTTC,CASSPGQGTYEQYF,.,TRBJ2-7,TRBD1,TRBV10-1
TGTGCCATCAGTGACGAACAGGGAGCCTACGAGCAGTACTTC,CAISDEQGAYEQYF,once,TRBJ2-7,.,TRBV10-3
TGTGCCAGCAGTGCGACAGCGAACACTGAAGCTTTCTTT,CASSATANTEAFF,few,TRBJ1-1,.,TRBV2
TGCGCCAGCAGCCAAGGGGGAGTCTACGAGCAGTACTTC,CASSQGGVYEQYF,.,TRBJ2-7,.,TRBV4-1
TGTGCCAGCAGCGTAGGGACTATAGAGACCCAGTACTTC,CASSVGTIETQYF,.,TRBJ2-5,.,TRBV9
TGTGCCTGGAGTGTACAGGGAAACTCCTATAATTCACCCCTCCACTTT,CAWSVQGNSYNSPLHF,.,TRBJ1-6,.,TRBV30
TGTGCCAGTAGCCAGGGGGCGAACACTGAAGCTTTCTTT,CASSQGANTEAFF,.,TRBJ1-1,TRBD1,TRBV19
TGTGCCAGCAGCCGACAGGGTTCTAGGGACGAGCAGTACTTC,CASSRQGSRDEQYF,.,TRBJ2-7,TRBD1,TRBV7-9